This TCR beta chain was identified during a study of shared clonotypes between healthy human individuals. The donors, all of them Caucasian adults, lived in Nashville, Tennessee. Study observations and caveats: Relative to memory subsets, naive subsets generally showed larger estimated richness.

The data were produced by immunoSEQ multiplex PCR, yet TCRdb's version contains in-frame clones alone and is incomplete. Altogether around 600,000 clones are present, 95% to 98% being singletons, with the ten largest covering around 0.06%. The CDR3 is 16 amino acids. Between the trimmed V and J ends, which lost 4 bases and 0 bases, there was a span of 15 bases. Germline V gene data show CDR1 as LGHNA and CDR2 as YNFKEQ. For this clone: Its target is unknown.

The sequencing input was naive CD4+ T cells sorted from blood. Sample subset: CD45RA+ positively selected. The receptor's source is a woman aged 25 to 39 in good health. The chain combines TRBV4-2 with TRBJ1-2; D perhaps matches TRBD1 (5 bases). The CDR3 region has the DNA TGTGCCAGCAGCCCAGGGCGGGACGGTACTAACTATGGCTACACCTTC. Encoded protein: CASSPGRDGTNYGYTF.